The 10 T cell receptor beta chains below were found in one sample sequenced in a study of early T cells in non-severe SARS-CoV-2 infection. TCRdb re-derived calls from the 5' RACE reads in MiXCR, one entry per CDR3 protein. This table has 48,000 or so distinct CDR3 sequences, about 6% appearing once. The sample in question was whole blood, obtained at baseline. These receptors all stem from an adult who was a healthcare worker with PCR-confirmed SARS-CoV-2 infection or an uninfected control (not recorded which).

CDR3: CASSLEHNNYGYTF. The CDR3 coding sequence is TGTGCCAGCAGCTTAGAGCACAATAACTATGGCTACACCTTC. The V call is TRBV7-9, the J call TRBJ1-2; D gene unclear. CDR3 size: 14 residues. V lost 1 base, J lost 1 base, and 7 bases lay in between. Germline CDR1 is SEHNR and CDR2 is FQNEAQ (reference sequence).

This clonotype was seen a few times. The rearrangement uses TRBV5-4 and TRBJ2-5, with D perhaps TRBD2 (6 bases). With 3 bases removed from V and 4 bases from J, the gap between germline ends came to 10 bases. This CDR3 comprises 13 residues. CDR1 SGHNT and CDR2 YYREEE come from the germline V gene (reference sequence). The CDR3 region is CASSSPGLETQYF. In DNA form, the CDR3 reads TGTGCCAGCAGCTCGCCGGGACTAGAGACCCAGTACTTC.

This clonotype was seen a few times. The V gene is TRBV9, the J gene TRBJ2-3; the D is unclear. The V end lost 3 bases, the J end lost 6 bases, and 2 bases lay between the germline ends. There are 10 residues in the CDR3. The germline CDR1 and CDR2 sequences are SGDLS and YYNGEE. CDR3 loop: CASSGDTQYF. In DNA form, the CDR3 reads TGTGCCAGCAGCGGGGATACGCAGTATTTT. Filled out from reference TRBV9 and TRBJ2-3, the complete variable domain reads DSGVTQTPKHLITATGQRVTLRCSPRSGDLSVYWYQQSLDQGLQFLIQYYNGEERAKGNILERFSAQQFPDLHSELNLSSLELGDSALYFCASSGDTQYFGPGTRLTVL.

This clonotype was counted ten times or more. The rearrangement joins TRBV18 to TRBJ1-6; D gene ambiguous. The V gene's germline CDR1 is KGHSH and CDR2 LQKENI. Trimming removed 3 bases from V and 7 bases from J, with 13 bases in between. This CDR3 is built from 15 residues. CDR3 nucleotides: TGTGCCAGCTCACCCCTAGGGTTTGCGAATTCACCCCTCCACTTT. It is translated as CASSPLGFANSPLHF.

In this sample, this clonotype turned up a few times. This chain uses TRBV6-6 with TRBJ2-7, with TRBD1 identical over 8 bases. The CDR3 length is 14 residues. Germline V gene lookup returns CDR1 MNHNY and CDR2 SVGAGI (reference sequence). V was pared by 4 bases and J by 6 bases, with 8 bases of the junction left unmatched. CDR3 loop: CASSSRGQEGEQYF. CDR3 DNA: TGTGCCAGCAGTTCCAGGGGGCAGGAGGGCGAGCAGTACTTC.

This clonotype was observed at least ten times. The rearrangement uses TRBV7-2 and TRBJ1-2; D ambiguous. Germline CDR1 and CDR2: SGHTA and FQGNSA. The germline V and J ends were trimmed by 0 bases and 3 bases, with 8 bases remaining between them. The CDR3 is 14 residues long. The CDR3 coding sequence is TGTGCCAGCAGCTTAGCCGGCAGCCACTATGGCTACACCTTC. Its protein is CASSLAGSHYGYTF.

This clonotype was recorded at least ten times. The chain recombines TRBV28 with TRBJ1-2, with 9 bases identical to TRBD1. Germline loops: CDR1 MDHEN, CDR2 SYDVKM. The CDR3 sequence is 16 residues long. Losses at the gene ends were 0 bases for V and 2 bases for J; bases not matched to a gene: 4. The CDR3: CASSLWGGTGNYGYTF. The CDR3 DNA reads TGTGCCAGCAGTTTATGGGGGGGGACAGGGAACTATGGCTACACCTTC.

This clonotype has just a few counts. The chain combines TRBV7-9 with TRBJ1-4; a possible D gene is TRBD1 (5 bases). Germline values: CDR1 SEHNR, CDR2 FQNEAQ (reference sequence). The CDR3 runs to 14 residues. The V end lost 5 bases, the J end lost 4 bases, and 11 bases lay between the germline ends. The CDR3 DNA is TGTGCCAGCAGCCAGAACAGGCTTAATGAAAAACTGTTTTTT. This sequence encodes CASSQNRLNEKLFF.

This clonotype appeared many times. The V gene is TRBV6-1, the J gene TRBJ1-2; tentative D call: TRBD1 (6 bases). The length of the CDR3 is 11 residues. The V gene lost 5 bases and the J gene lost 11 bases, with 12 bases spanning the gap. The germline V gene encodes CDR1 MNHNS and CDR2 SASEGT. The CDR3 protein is CASSSMGAYTF. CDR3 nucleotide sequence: TGTGCCAGCAGTTCTATGGGGGCATACACCTTC.

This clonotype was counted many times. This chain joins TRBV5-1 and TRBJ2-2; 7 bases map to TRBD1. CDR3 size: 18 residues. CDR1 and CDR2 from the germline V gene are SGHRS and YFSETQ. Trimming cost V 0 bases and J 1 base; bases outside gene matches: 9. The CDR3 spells CASSLGSYRDRNTGELFF. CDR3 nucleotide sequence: TGCGCCAGCAGCTTGGGGAGCTACCGGGACAGGAACACCGGGGAGCTGTTTTTT.